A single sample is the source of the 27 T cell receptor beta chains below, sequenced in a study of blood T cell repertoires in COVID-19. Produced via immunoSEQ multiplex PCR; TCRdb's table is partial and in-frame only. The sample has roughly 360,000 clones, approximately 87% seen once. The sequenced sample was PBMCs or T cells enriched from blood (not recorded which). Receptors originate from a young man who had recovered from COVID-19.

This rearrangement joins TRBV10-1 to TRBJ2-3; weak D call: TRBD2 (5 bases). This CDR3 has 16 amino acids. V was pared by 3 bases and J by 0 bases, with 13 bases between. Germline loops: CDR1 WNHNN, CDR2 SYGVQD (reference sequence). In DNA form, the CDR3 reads TGCGCCAGCAGTGACCTAGCTCATGCTAGCACAGATACGCAGTATTTT. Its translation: CASSDLAHASTDTQYF.

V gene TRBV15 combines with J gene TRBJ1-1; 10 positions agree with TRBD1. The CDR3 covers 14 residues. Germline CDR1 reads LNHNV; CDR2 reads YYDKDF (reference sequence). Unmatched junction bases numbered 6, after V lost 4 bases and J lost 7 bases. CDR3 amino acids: CATSKDRGGFEAFF. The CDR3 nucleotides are TGTGCCACCAGCAAGGACAGGGGGGGCTTTGAAGCTTTCTTT.

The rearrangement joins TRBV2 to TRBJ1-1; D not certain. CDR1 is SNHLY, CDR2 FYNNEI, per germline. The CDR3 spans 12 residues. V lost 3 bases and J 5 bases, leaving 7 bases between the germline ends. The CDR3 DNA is TGTGCCAGCAGTGATACAGTAACTGAAGCTTTCTTT. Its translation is CASSDTVTEAFF. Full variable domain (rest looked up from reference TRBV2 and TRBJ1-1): EPEVTQTPSHQVTQMGQEVILRCVPISNHLYFYWYRQILGQKVEFLVSFYNNEISEKSEIFDDQFSVERPDGSNFTLKIRSTKLEDSAMYFCASSDTVTEAFFGQGTRLTVV.

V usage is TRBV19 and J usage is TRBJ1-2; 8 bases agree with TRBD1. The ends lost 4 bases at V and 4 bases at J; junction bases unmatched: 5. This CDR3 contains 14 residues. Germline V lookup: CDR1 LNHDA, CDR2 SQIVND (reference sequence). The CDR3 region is CASSTDRGLYGYTF. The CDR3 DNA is TGTGCCAGTAGTACCGACAGGGGACTCTATGGCTACACCTTC.

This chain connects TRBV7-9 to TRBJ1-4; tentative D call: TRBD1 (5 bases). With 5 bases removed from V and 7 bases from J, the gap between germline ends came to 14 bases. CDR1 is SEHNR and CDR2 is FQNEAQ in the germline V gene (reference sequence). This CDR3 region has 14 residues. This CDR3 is CASSAPGGREKLFF. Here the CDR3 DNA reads TGTGCCAGCAGCGCCCCCGGGGGACGTGAAAAACTGTTTTTT.

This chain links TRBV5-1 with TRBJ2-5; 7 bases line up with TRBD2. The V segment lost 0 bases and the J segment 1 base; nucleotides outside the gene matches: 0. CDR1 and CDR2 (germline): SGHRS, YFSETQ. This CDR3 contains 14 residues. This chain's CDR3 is CASSLASGQETQYF. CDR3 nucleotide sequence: TGCGCCAGCAGCTTGGCTAGCGGCCAAGAGACCCAGTACTTC.

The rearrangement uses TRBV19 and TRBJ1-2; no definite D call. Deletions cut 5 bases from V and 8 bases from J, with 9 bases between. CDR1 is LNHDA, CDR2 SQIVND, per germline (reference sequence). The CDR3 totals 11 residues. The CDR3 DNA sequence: TGTGCCAGTAGTTTTAACGGGGGCTACACCTTC. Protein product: CASSFNGGYTF. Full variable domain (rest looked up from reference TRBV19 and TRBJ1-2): DGGITQSPKYLFRKEGQNVTLSCEQNLNHDAMYWYRQDPGQGLRLIYYSQIVNDFQKGDIAEGYSVSREKKESFPLTVTSAQKNPTAFYLCASSFNGGYTFGSGTRLTVV.

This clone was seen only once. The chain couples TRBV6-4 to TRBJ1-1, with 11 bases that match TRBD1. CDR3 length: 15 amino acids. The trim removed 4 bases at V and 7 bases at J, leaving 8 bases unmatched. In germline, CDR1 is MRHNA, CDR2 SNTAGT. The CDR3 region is CASSGGVGTGGEAFF. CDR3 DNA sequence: TGTGCCAGCAGTGGAGGGGTCGGGACAGGGGGTGAAGCTTTCTTT.

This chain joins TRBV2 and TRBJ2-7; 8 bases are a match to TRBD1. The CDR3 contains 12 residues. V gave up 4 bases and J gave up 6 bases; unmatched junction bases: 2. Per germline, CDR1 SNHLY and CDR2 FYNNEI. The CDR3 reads CASSVTGGEQYF. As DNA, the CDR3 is TGTGCCAGCAGTGTAACAGGGGGCGAGCAGTACTTC.

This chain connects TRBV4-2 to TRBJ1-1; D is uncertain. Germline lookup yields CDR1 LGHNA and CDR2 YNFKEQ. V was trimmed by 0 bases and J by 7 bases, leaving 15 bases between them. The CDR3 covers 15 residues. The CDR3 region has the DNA TGTGCCAGCAGCCAAGATTCCCAGACTGCTAGTGAAGCTTTCTTT. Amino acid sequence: CASSQDSQTASEAFF.

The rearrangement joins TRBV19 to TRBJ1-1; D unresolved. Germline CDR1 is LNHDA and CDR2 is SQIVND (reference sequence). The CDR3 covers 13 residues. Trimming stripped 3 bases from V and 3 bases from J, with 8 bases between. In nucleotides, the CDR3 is TGTGCCAGTAGTATCTCACAGTACACTGAAGCTTTCTTT. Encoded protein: CASSISQYTEAFF.

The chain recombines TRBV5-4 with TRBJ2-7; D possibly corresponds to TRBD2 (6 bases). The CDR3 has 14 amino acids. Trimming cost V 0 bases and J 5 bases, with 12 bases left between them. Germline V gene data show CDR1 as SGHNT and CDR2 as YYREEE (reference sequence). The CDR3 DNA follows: TGTGCCAGCAGCTTGGGGGGCGGGGACCACGAGCAGTACTTC. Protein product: CASSLGGGDHEQYF. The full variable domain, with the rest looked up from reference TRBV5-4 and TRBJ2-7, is ETGVTQSPTHLIKTRGQQVTLRCSSQSGHNTVSWYQQALGQGPQFIFQYYREEENGRGNFPPRFSGLQFPNYSSELNVNALELDDSALYLCASSLGGGDHEQYFGPGTRLTVT.

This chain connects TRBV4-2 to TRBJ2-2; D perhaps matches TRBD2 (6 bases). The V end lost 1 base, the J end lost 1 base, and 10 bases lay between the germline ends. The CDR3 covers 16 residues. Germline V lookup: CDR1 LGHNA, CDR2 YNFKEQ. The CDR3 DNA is TGTGCCAGCAGCCAAGGCGGGGTAGAGAACACCGGGGAGCTGTTTTTT. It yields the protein CASSQGGVENTGELFF.

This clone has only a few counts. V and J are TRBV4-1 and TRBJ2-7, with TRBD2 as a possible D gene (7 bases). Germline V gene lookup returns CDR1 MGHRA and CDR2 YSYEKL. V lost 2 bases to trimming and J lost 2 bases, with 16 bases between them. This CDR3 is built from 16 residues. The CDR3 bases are TGCGCCAGCAGCCAATACGTGGGGGGGCTCGCCTACGAGCAGTACTTC. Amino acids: CASSQYVGGLAYEQYF.

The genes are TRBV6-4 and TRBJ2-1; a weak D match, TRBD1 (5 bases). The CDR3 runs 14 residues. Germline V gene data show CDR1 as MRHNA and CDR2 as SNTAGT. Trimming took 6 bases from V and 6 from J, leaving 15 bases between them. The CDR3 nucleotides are TGTGCCAGCAGCCCCCAGGGCCATCTCAATGAGCAGTTCTTC. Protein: CASSPQGHLNEQFF.

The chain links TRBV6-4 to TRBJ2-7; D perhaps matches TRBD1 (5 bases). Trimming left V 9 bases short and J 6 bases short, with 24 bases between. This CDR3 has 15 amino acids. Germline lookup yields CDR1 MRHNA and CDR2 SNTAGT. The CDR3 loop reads CARRTSPTRQGEQYF. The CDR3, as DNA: TGTGCCAGAAGAACCTCCCCCACCCGTCAGGGCGAGCAGTACTTC.

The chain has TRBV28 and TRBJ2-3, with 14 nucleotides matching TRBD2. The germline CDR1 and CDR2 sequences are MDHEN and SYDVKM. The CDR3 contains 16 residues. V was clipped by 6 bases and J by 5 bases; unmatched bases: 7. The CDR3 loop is CASSRLAGGPVDTQYF. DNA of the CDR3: TGTGCCAGCAGCAGACTAGCGGGGGGGCCGGTAGATACGCAGTATTTT.

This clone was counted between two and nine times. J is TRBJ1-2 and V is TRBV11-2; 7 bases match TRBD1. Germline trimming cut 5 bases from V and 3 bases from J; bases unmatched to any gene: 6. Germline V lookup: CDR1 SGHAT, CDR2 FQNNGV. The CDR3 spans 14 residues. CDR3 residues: CASSRDSSYYGYTF. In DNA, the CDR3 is TGTGCCAGCAGCCGGGACAGTTCCTACTATGGCTACACCTTC. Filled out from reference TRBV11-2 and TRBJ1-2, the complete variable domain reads EAGVAQSPRYKIIEKRQSVAFWCNPISGHATLYWYQQILGQGPKLLIQFQNNGVVDDSQLPKDRFSAERLKGVDSTLKIQPAKLEDSAVYLCASSRDSSYYGYTFGSGTRLTVV.

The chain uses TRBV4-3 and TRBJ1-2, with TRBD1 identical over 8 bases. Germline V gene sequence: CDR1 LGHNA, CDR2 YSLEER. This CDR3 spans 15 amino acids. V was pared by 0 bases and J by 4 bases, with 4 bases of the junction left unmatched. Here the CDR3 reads CASSQDDTGGYGYTF. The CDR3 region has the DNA TGCGCCAGCAGCCAAGATGACACAGGGGGCTATGGCTACACCTTC.

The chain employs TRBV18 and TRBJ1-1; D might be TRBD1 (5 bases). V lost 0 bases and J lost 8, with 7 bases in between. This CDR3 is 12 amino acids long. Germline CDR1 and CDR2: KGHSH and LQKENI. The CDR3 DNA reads TGTGCCAGCTCACCACCGGGGGGGGAAGCTTTCTTT. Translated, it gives CASSPPGGEAFF.

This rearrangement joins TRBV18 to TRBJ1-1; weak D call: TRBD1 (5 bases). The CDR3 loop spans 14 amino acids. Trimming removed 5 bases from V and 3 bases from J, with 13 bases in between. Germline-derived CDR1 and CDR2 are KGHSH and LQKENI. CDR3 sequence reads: CASSWGLRDTEAFF. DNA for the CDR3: TGTGCCAGCTCATGGGGACTGAGGGACACTGAAGCTTTCTTT.

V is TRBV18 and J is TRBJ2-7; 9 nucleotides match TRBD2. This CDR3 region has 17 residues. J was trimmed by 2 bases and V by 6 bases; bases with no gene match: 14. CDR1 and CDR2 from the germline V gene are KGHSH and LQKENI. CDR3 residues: CASSRRGGDREAYEQYF. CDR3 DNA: TGTGCCAGCTCCCGACGCGGGGGGGACCGAGAAGCCTACGAGCAGTACTTC.

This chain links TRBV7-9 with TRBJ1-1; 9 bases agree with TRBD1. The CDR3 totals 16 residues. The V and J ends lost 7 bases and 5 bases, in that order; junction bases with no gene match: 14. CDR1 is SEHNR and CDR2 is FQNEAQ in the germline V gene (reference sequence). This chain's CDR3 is CASTQRNRGQGTEAFF. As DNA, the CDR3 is TGTGCCAGCACCCAACGGAACAGGGGGCAAGGTACTGAAGCTTTCTTT.

Here the CDR3 reads CASSPGQGLEEDGYTF. The CDR3 DNA is TGCGCCAGCAGCCCGGGACAGGGGTTAGAGGAAGACGGCTACACCTTC. V gene TRBV5-1 combines with J gene TRBJ1-2; TRBD1 agrees at 10 bases. The germline gives CDR1 SGHRS, CDR2 YFSETQ. The J segment lost 8 bases and the V segment lost 4 bases, leaving 14 bases of the junction unmatched. The CDR3 runs 16 residues.

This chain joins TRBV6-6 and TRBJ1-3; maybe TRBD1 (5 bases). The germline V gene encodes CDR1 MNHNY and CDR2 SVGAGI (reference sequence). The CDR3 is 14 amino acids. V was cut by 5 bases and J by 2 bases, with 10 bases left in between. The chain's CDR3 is CASSPRATGNTIYF. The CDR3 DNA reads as TGTGCCAGCAGTCCCAGGGCGACTGGAAACACCATATATTTT.

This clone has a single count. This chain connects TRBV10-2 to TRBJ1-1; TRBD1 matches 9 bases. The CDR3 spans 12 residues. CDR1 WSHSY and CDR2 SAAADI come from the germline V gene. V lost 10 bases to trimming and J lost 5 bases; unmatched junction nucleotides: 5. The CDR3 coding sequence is TGCGCCATCACGACAGGGGGGACTGAAGCTTTCTTT. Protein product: CAITTGGTEAFF.

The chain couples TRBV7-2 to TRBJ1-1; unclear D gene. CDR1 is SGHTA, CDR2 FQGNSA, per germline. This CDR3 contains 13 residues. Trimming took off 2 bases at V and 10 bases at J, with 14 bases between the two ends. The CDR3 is CASSLSPSAGAFF. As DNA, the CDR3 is TGTGCCAGCAGCTTATCACCCAGCGCTGGAGCTTTCTTT.